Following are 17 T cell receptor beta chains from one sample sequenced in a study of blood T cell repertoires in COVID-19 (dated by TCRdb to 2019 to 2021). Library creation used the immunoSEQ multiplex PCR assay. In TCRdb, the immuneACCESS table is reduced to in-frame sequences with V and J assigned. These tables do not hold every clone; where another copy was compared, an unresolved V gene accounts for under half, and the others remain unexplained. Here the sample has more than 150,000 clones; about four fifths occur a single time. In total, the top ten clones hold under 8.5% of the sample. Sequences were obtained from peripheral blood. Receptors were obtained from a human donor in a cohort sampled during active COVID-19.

The CDR3 is CASSFGQGGNQPQHF. Written as DNA, the CDR3 is TGTGCCAGCAGCTTCGGACAGGGCGGCAATCAGCCCCAGCATTTT. The genes are TRBV13 and TRBJ1-5, with 8 bases matching TRBD1. Losses at the gene ends were 3 bases for V and 2 bases for J; bases not matched to a gene: 3. Germline-derived CDR1 and CDR2 are PRHDT and FYEKMQ (reference sequence). There are 15 residues in the CDR3.

This chain's CDR3 is CASRRQEENEQFF. In nucleotides, the CDR3 is TGTGCCAGCAGAAGACAGGAGGAGAATGAGCAGTTCTTC. The gene calls are TRBV7-9 and TRBJ2-1; a weak D match, TRBD1 (6 bases). The V and J ends lost 6 bases and 7 bases respectively, with 13 bases between them. This CDR3 contains 13 residues. Germline values: CDR1 SEHNR, CDR2 FQNEAQ (reference sequence).

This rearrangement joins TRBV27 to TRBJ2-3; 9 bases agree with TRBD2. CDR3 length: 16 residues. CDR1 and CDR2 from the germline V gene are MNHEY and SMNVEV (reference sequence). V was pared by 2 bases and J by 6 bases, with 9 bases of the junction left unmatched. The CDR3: CASSLGASGVWDTQYF. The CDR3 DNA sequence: TGTGCCAGCAGTTTAGGGGCTAGCGGGGTGTGGGATACGCAGTATTTT.

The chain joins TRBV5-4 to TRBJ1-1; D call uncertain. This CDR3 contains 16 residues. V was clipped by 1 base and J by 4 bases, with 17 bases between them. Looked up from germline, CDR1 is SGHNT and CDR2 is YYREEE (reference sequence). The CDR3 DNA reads TGTGCCAGCAGCTTGAGGCCGGGGAGCGCGGCCACTGAAGCTTTCTTT. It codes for CASSLRPGSAATEAFF.

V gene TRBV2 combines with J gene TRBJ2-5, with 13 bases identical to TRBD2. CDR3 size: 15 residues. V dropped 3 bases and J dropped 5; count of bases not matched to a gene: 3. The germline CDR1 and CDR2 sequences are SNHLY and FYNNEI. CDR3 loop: CASSEGLAGTETQYF. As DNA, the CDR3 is TGTGCCAGCAGTGAGGGACTAGCGGGGACGGAGACCCAGTACTTC.

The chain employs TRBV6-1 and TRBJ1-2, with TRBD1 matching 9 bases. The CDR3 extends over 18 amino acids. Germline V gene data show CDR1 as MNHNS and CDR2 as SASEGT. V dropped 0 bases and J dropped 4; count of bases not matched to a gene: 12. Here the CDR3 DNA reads TGTGCCAGCAGTGAAGCTGGGACAGGGTCGGTTGCCGGCTATGGCTACACCTTC. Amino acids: CASSEAGTGSVAGYGYTF.

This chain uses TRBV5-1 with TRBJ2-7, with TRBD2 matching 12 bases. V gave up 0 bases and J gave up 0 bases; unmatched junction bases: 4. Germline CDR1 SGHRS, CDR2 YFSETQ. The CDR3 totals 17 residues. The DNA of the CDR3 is TGCGCCAGCAGCTTGGAACCTAGCGGGGGGGCCTCCTACGAGCAGTACTTC. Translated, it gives CASSLEPSGGASYEQYF.

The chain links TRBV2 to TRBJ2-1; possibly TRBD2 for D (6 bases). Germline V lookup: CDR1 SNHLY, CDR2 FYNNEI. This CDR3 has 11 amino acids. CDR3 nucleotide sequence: TGTTGTAGCGGACCCTACAATGAGCAGTTCTTC. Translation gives CCSGPYNEQFF. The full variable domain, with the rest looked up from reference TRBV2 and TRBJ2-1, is EPEVTQTPSHQVTQMGQEVILRCVPISNHLYFYWYRQILGQKVEFLVSFYNNEISEKSEIFDDQFSVERPDGSNFTLKIRSTKLEDSAMYFCCSGPYNEQFFGPGTRLTVL.

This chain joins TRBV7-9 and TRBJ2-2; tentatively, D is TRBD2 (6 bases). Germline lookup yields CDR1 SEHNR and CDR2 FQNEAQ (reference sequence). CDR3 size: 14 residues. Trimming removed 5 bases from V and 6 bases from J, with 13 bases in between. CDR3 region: CASSPSGEAGELFF. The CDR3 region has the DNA TGTGCCAGCAGCCCCTCCGGGGAGGCCGGGGAGCTGTTTTTT.

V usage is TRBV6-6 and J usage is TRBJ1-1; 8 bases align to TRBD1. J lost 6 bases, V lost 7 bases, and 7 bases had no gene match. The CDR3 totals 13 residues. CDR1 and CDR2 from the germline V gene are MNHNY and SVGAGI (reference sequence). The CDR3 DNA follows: TGTGCCAGCAATGGACAGGGAGTCGCTGAAGCTTTCTTT. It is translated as CASNGQGVAEAFF.

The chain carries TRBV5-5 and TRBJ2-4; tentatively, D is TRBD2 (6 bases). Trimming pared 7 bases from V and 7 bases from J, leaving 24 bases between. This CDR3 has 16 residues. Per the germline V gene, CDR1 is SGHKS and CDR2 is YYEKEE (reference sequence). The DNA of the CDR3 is TGTGCCAGCGTGACATTCGCCGGGGGATCCAGCAACATTCAGTACTTC. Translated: CASVTFAGGSSNIQYF.

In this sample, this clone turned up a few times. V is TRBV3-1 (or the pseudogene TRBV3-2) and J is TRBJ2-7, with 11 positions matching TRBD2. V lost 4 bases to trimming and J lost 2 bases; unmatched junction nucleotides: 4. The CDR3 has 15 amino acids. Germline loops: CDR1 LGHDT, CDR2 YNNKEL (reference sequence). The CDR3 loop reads CASSRGTSGPYEQYF. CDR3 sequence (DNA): TGTGCCAGCAGCCGGGGGACTAGCGGACCCTACGAGCAGTACTTC.

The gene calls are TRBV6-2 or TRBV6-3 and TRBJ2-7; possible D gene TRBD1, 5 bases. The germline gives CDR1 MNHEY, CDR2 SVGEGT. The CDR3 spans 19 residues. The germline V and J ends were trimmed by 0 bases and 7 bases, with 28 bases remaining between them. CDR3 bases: TGTGCCAGCAGTTACTCGTTTAGGTCCCTTGTGGGGCAGGAAGGGGAGCAGTACTTC. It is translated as CASSYSFRSLVGQEGEQYF.

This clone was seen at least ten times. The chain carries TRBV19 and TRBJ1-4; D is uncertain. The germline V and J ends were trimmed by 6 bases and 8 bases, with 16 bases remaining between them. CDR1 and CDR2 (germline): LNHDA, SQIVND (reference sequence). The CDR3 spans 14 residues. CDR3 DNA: TGTGCCAGTAGCCCCCTCGGGCCGGGGGAAAAACTGTTTTTT. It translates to CASSPLGPGEKLFF.

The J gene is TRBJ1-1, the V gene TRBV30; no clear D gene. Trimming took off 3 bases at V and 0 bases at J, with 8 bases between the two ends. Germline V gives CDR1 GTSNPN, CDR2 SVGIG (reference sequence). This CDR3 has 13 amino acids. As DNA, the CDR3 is TGTGCCTGGAGAGACTCCCTGAACACTGAAGCTTTCTTT. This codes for CAWRDSLNTEAFF.

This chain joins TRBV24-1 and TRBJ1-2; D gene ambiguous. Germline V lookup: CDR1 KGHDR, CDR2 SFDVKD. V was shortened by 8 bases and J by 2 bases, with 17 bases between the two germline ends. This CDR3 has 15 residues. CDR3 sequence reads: CATIQKSFKNYGYTF. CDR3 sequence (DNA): TGTGCCACCATCCAGAAGTCGTTCAAGAACTATGGCTACACCTTC.

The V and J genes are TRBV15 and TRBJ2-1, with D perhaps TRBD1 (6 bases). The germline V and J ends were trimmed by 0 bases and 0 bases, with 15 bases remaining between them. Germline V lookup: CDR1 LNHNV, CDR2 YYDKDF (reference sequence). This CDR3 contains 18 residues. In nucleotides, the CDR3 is TGTGCCACCAGCAGAGATGAGGGAAGGGGGAGCTCCTACAATGAGCAGTTCTTC. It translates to CATSRDEGRGSSYNEQFF.